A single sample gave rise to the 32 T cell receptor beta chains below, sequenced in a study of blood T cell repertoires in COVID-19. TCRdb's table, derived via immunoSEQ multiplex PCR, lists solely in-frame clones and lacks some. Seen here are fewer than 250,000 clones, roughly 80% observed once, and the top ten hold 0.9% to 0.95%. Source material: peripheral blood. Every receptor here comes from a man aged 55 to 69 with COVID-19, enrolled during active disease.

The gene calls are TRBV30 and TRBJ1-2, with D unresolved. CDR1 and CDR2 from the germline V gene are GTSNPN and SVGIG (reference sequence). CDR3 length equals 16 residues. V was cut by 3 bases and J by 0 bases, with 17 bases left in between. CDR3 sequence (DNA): TGTGCCTGGAGCCCCCCCGGCAGGCTCGCTAACTATGGCTACACCTTC. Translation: CAWSPPGRLANYGYTF.

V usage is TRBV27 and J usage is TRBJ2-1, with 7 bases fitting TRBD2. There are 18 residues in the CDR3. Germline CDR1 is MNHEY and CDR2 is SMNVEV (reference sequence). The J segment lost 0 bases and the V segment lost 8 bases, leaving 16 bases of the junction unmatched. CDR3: CASWARGGALSSYNEQFF. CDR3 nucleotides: TGTGCCAGCTGGGCTCGCGGGGGAGCTCTTAGCTCCTACAATGAGCAGTTCTTC.

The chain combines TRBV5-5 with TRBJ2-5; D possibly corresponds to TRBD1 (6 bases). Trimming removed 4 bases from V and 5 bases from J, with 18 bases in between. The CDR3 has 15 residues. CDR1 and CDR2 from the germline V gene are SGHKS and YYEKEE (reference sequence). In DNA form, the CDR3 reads TGTGCCAGCAGCCCTGGGGGCAACATGGAGGAGACCCAGTACTTC. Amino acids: CASSPGGNMEETQYF.

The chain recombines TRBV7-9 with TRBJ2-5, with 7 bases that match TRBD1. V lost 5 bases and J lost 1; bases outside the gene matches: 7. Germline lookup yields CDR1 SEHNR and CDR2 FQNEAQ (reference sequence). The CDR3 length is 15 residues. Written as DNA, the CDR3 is TGTGCCAGCAGCCCTCGGGCAGGGGGCCAAGAGACCCAGTACTTC. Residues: CASSPRAGGQETQYF.

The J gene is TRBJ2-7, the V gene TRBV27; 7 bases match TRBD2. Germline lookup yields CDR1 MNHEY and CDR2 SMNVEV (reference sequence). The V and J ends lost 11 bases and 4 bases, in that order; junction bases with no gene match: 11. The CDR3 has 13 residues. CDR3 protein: CASWDSGSYEQYF. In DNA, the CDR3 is TGTGCCTCGTGGGATAGCGGGTCGTACGAGCAGTACTTC.

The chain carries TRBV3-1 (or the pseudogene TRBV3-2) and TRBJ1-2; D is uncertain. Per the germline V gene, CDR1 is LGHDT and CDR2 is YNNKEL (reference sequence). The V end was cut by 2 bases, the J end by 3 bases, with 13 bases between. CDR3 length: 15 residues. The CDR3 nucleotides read TGTGCCAGCAGCCAAAGTGTACGAGATCACTATGGCTACACCTTC. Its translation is CASSQSVRDHYGYTF.

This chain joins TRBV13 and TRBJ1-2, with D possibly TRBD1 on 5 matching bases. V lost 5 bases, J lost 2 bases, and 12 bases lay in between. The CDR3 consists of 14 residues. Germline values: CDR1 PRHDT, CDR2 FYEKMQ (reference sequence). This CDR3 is CASSPEQGNYGYTF. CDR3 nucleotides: TGTGCCAGCAGCCCGGAGCAGGGAAACTATGGCTACACCTTC.

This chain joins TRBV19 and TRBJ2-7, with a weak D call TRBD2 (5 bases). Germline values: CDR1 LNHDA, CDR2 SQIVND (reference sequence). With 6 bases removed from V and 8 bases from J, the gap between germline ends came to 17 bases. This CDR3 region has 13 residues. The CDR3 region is CASRLRSGIKQYF. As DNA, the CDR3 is TGTGCCAGTAGACTCCGGTCGGGGATTAAGCAGTACTTC.

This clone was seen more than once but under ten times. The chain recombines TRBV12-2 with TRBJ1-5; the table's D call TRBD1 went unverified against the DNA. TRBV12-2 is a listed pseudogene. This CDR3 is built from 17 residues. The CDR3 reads CASRLEGQGMSNQPQHF. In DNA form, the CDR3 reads TGTGCAAGTCGCTTAGAAGGACAGGGGATGAGCAATCAGCCCCAGCATTTT.

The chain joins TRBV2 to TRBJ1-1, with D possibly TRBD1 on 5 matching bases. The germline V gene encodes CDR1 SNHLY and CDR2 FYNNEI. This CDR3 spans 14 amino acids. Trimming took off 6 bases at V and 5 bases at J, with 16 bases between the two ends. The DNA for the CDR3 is TGTGCCAGCAGGCCCGGGCGCCGGGGGACTGAAGCTTTCTTT. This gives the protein CASRPGRRGTEAFF. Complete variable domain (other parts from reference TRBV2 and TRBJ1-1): EPEVTQTPSHQVTQMGQEVILRCVPISNHLYFYWYRQILGQKVEFLVSFYNNEISEKSEIFDDQFSVERPDGSNFTLKIRSTKLEDSAMYFCASRPGRRGTEAFFGQGTRLTVV.

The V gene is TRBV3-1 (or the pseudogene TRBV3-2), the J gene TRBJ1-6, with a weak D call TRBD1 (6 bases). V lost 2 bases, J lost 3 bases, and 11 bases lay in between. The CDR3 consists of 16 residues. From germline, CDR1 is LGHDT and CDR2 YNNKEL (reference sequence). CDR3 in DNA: TGTGCCAGCAGCCAAAGGGGGGGGGACTATAATTCACCCCTCCACTTT. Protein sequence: CASSQRGGDYNSPLHF.

CDR3 in amino acids: CASSLVLGHSPLHF. Written as DNA, the CDR3 is TGTGCCAGCAGTTTGGTATTGGGCCATTCACCCCTCCACTTT. The genes are TRBV6-5 and TRBJ1-6; unclear D gene. V was clipped by 4 bases and J by 8 bases, with 12 bases between them. This CDR3 spans 14 amino acids. The germline V gene has CDR1 MNHEY and CDR2 SVGAGI.

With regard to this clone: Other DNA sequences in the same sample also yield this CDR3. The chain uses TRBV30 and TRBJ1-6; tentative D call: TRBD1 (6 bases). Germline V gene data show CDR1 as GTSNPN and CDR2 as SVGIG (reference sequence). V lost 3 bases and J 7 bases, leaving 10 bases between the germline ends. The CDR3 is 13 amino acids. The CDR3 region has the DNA TGTGCCTGGAGGAGACAGGAGAATTCACCCCTCCACTTT. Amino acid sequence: CAWRRQENSPLHF.

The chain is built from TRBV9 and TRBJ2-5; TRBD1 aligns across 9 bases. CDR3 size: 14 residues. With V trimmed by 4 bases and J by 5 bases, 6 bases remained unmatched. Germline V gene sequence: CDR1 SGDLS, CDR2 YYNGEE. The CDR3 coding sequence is TGTGCCAGCAGCCCGCACGGGACAGGGGAGACCCAGTACTTC. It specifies CASSPHGTGETQYF.

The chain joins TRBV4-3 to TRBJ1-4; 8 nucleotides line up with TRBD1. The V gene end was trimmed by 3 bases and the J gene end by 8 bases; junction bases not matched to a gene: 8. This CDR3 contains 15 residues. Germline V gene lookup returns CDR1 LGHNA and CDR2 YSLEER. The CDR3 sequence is CASSQMTGANEKLFF. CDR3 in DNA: TGCGCCAGCAGCCAGATGACAGGGGCAAACGAAAAACTGTTTTTT.

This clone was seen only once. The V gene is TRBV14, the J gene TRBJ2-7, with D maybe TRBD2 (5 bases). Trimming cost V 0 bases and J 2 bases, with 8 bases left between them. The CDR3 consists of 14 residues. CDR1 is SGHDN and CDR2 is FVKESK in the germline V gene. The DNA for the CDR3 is TGTGCCAGCAGCCAAGATCTGGGAGCCTACGAGCAGTACTTC. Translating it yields CASSQDLGAYEQYF.

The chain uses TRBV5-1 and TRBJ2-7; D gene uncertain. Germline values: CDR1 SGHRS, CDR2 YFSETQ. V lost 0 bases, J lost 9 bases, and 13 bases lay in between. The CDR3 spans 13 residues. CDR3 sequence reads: CASSLETAVRQYF. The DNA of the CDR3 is TGCGCCAGCAGCTTGGAAACGGCGGTCAGGCAGTACTTC.

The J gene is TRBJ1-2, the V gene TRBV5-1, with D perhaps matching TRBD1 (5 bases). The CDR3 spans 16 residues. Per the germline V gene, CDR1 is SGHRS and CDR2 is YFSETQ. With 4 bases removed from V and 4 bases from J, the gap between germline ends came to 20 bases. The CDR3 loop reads CASSPNGRGVGYGYTF. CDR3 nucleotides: TGCGCCAGCAGCCCGAACGGAAGGGGCGTTGGCTATGGCTACACCTTC.

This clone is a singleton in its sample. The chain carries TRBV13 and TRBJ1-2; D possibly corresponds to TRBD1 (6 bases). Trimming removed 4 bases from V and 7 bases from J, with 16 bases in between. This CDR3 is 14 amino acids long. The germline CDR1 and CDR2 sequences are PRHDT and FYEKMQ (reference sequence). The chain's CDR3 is CASSSLGGASGYTF. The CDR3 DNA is TGTGCCAGCAGCTCCCTGGGGGGGGCATCTGGCTACACCTTC.

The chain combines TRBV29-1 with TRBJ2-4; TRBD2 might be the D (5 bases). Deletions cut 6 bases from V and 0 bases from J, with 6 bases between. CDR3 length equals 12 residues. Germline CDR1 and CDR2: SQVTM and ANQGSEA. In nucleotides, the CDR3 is TGCAGCGTGAGGGTAGCCAAAAACATTCAGTACTTC. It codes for CSVRVAKNIQYF. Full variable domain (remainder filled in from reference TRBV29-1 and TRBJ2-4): SAVISQKPSRDICQRGTSLTIQCQVDSQVTMMFWYRQQPGQSLTLIATANQGSEATYESGFVIDKFPISRPNLTFSTLTVSNMSPEDSSIYLCSVRVAKNIQYFGAGTRLSVL.

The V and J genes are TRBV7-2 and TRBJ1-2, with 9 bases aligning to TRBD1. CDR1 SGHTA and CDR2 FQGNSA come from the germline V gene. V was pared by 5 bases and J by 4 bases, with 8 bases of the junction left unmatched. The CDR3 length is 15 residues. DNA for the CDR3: TGTGCCAGCAGCCCCACAGGGGGCGCTACCTATGGCTACACCTTC. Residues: CASSPTGGATYGYTF.

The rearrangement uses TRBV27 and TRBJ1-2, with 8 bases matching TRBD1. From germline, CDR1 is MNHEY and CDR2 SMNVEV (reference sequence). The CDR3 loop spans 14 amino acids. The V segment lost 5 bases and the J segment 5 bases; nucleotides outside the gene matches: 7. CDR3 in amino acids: CASSLDRAGYGYTF. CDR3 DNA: TGTGCCAGCAGTCTGGACAGGGCGGGTTATGGCTACACCTTC.

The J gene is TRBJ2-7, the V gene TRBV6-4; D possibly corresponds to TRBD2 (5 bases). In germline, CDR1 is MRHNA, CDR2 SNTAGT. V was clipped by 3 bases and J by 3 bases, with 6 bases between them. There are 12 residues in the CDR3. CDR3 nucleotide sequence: TGTGCCAGCAGTGAACGGGGCTACGAGCAGTACTTC. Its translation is CASSERGYEQYF.

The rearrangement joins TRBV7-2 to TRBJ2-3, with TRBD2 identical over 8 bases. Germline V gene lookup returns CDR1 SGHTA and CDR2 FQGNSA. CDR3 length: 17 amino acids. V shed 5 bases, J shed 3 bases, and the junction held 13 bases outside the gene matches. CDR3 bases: TGTGCCAGCAGCCGCCTCGGAGCGGGAGTGGGGACAGATACGCAGTATTTT. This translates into CASSRLGAGVGTDTQYF.

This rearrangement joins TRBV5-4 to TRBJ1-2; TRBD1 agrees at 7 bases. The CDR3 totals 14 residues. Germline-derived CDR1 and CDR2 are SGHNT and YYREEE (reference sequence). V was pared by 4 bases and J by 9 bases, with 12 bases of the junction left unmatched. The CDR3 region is CASSPQGVEDRYTF. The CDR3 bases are TGTGCCAGCAGCCCTCAGGGGGTCGAGGACCGCTACACCTTC.

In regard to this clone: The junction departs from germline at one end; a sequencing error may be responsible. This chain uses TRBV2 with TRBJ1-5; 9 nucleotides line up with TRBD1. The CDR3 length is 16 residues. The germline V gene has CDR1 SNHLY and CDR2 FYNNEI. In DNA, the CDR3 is TGTGCCAGCAGAGAAGACCGGGACAGGGGCAATCAGCCCCAGCATTTT. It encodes CASREDRDRGNQPQHF.

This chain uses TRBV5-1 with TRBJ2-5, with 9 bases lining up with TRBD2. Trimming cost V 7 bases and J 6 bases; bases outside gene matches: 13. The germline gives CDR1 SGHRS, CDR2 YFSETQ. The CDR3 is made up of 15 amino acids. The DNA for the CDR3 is TGCGCCAGCTCCCAGGGAGCGGGAGGTAAGAAGACCCAGTACTTC. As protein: CASSQGAGGKKTQYF.

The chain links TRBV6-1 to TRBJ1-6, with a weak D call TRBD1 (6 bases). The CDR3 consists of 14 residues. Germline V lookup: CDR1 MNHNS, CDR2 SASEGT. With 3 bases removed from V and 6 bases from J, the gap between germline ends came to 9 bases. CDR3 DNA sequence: TGTGCCAGCAGTGAGCAAGGGGGTAATTCACCCCTCCACTTT. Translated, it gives CASSEQGGNSPLHF.

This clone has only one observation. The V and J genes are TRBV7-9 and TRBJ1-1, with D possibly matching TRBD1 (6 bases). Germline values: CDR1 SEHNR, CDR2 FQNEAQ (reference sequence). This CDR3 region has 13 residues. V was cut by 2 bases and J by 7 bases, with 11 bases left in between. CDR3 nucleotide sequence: TGTGCCAGCAGCTTATTAGGGACACATGAAGCTTTCTTT. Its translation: CASSLLGTHEAFF. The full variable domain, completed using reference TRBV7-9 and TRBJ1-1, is DTGVSQNPRHKITKRGQNVTFRCDPISEHNRLYWYRQTLGQGPEFLTYFQNEAQLEKSRLLSDRFSAERPKGSFSTLEIQRTEQGDSAMYLCASSLLGTHEAFFGQGTRLTVV.

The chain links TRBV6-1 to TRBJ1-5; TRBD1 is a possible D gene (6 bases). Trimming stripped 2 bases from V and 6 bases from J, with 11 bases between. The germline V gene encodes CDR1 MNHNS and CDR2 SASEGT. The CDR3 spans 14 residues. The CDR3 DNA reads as TGTGCCAGCAGTGAATCAGGGGCGCGTCAGCCCCAGCATTTT. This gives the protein CASSESGARQPQHF.

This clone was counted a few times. The CDR3 coding sequence is TGTGCCTGGACAAAGACTCAAGGGGTTACTGAAGCTTTCTTT. This sequence encodes CAWTKTQGVTEAFF. J is TRBJ1-1 and V is TRBV30; D is perhaps TRBD1 (5 bases). The CDR3 has 14 residues. Trimming left V 4 bases short and J 5 bases short, with 17 bases between. Germline CDR1 and CDR2: GTSNPN and SVGIG (reference sequence).

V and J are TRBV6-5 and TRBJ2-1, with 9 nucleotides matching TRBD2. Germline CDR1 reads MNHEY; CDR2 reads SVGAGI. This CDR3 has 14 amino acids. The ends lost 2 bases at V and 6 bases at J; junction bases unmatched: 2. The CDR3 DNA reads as TGTGCCAGCAGTTACCCGGGACTAGCCAATGAGCAGTTCTTC. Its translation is CASSYPGLANEQFF.